The entry that follows covers one T cell receptor beta chain sequence. CDR3 length: 17 amino acids. Germline values: CDR1 SNHLY, CDR2 FYNNEI. J was trimmed by 2 bases and V by 6 bases; bases with no gene match: 11. The data originate from a study of shared clonotypes between healthy human individuals. Sequenced by immunoSEQ multiplex PCR; TCRdb stores in-frame clones only, minus some. The sample shows roughly 810,000 clones, approximately 97% of them seen only once. CD45RO-negative cells were positively selected for CCR7, leaving out terminally differentiated effector memory CD45RA+ cells. The donors were adults (healthy and HIV-negative) with no recent acute infections or vaccinations.

The chain combines TRBV2 with TRBJ2-3, with TRBD2 identical over 10 bases. The sample consisted of naive CD8+ T cells sorted from blood. The TCR comes from a man younger than 45 in good health. CDR3 sequence: CASSDPSGTSDTDTQYF. The CDR3 DNA follows: TGTGCCAGCAGCGATCCTTCCGGGACTAGCGACACAGATACGCAGTATTTT.